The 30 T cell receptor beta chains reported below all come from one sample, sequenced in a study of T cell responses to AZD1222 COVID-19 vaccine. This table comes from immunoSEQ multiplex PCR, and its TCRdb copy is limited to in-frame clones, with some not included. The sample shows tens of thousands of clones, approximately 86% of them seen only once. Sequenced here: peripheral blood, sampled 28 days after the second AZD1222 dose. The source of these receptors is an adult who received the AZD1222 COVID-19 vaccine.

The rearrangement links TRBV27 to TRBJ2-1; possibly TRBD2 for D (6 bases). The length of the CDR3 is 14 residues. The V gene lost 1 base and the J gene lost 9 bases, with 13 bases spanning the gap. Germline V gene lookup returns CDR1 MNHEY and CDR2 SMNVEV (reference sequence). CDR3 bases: TGTGCCAGCAGTTTATGGTCGTCGGAGGGTGAGCAGTTCTTC. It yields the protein CASSLWSSEGEQFF.

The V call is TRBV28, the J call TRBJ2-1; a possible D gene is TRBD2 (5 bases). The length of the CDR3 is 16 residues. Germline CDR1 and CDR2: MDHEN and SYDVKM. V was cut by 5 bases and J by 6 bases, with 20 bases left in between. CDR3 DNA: TGTGCCAGCAGTCCTACTCTCTCGACTACTACCAATGAGCAGTTCTTC. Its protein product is CASSPTLSTTTNEQFF.

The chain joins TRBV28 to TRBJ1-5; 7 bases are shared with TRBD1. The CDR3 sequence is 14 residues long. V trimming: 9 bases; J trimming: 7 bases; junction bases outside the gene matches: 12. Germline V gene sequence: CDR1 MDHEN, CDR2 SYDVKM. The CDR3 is CASTNRGSKQPQHF. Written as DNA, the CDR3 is TGTGCCAGTACCAACAGGGGTAGTAAGCAGCCCCAGCATTTT.

In nucleotides, the CDR3 is TGTGCCAGCAGCCAAGATATGACTAGCGGTACGTACGAGCAGTACTTC. The encoded protein is CASSQDMTSGTYEQYF. The genes are TRBV3-1 (or the pseudogene TRBV3-2) and TRBJ2-7; 9 bases map to TRBD2. There are 16 residues in the CDR3. Germline V CDR1 and CDR2: LGHDT, YNNKEL (reference sequence). V lost 0 bases, J lost 4 bases, and 7 bases stayed unmatched.

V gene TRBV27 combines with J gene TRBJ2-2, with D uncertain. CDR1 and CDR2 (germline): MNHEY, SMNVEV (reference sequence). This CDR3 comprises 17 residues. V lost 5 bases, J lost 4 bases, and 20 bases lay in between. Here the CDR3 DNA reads TGTGCCAGCAGTCCGTTTGCCGGACCAAGCCGCACCGGGGAGCTGTTTTTT. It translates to CASSPFAGPSRTGELFF.

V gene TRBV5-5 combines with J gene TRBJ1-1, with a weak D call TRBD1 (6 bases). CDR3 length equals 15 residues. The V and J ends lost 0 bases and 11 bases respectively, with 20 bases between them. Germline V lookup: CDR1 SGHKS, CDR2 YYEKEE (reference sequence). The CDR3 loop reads CASSLVLWGLGLAFF. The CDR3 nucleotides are TGTGCCAGCAGCTTGGTCCTATGGGGGCTGGGATTGGCTTTCTTT.

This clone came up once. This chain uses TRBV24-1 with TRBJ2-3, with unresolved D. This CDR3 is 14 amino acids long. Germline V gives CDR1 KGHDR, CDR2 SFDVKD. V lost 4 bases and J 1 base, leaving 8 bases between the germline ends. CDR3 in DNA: TGTGCCACCAGTGACCCCGGACGCACAGATACGCAGTATTTT. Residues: CATSDPGRTDTQYF.

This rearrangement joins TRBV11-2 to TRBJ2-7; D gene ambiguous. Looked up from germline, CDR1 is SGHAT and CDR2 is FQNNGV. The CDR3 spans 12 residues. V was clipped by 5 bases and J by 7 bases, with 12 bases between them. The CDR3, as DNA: TGTGCCAGCAGCCCCTGGGTCGGGGAGCAGTACTTC. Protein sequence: CASSPWVGEQYF.

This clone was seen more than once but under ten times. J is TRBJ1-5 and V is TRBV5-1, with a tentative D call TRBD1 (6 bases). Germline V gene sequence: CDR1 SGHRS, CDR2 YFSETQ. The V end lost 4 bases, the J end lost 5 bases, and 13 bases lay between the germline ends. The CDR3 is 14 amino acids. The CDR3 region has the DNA TGCGCCAGCAGCCCCGGGACAATGGATCAGCCCCAGCATTTT. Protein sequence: CASSPGTMDQPQHF. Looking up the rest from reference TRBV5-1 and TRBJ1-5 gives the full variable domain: KAGVTQTPRYLIKTRGQQVTLSCSPISGHRSVSWYQQTPGQGLQFLFEYFSETQRNKGNFPGRFSGRQFSNSRSEMNVSTLELGDSALYLCASSPGTMDQPQHFGDGTRLSIL.

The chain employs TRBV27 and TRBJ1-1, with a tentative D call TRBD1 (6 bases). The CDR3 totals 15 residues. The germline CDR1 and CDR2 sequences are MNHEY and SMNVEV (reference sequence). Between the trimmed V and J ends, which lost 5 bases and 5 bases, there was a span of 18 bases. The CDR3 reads CASSTLQGLITEAFF. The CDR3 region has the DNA TGTGCCAGCAGTACCCTACAGGGTCTTATAACTGAAGCTTTCTTT.

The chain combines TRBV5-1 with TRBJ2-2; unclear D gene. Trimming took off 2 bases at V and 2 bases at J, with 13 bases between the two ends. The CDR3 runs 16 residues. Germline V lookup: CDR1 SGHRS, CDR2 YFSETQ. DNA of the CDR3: TGCGCCAGCAGCTTTCTACTCAGAATCAACACCGGGGAGCTGTTTTTT. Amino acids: CASSFLLRINTGELFF.

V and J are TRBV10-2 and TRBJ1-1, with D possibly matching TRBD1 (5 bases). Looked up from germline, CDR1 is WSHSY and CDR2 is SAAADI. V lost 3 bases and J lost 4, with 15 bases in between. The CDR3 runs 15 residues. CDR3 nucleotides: TGCGCCAGCAGTGAAGGCTGGGGCAGCCGCACTGAAGCTTTCTTT. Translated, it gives CASSEGWGSRTEAFF.

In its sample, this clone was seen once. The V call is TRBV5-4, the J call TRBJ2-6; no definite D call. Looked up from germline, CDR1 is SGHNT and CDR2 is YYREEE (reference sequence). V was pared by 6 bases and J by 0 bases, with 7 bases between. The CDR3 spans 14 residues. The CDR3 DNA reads TGTGCCAGCACCCAGCTCTCTGGGGCCAACGTCCTGACTTTC. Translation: CASTQLSGANVLTF.

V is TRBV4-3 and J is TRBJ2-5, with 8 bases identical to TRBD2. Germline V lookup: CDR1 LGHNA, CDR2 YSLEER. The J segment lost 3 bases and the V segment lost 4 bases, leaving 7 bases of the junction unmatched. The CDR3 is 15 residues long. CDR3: CASSPRGAIEETQYF. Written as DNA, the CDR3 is TGCGCCAGCAGCCCGCGGGGGGCGATAGAAGAGACCCAGTACTTC.

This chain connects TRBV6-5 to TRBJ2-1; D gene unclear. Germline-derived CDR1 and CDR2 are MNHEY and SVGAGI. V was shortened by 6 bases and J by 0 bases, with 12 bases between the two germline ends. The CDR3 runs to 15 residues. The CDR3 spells CASRTGVASYNEQFF. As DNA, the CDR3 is TGTGCCAGCAGGACCGGAGTGGCCTCCTACAATGAGCAGTTCTTC.

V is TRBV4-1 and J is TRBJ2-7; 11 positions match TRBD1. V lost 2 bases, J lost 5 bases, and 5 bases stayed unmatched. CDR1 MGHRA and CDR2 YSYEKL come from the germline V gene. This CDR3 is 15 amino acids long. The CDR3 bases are TGCGCCAGCAGCCAACCGGGACAGGGGGAGCACGAGCAGTACTTC. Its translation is CASSQPGQGEHEQYF.

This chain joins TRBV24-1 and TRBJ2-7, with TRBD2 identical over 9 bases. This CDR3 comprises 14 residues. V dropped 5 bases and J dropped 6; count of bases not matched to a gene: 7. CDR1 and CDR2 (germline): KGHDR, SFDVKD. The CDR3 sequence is CATSAAGGRLEQYF. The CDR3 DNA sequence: TGTGCCACCAGTGCAGCGGGAGGCCGTCTCGAGCAGTACTTC.

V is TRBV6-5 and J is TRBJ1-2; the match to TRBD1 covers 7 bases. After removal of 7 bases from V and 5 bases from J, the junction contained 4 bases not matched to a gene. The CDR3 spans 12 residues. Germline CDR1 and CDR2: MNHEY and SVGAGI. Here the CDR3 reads CASKDRNYGYTF. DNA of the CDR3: TGTGCCAGCAAGGACAGGAATTATGGCTACACCTTC.

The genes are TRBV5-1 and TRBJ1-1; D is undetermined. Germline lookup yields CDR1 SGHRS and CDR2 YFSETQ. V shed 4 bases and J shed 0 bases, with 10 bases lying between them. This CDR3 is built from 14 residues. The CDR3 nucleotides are TGCGCCAGCAGCCCCCGGGCCTTGAACACTGAAGCTTTCTTT. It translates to CASSPRALNTEAFF. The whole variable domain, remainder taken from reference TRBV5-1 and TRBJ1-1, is KAGVTQTPRYLIKTRGQQVTLSCSPISGHRSVSWYQQTPGQGLQFLFEYFSETQRNKGNFPGRFSGRQFSNSRSEMNVSTLELGDSALYLCASSPRALNTEAFFGQGTRLTVV.

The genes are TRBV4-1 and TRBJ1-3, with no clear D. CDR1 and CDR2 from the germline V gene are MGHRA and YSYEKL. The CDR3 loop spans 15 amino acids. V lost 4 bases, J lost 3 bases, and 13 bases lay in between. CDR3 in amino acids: CASSPQSGNGNTIYF. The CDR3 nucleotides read TGCGCCAGCAGCCCCCAGTCGGGAAATGGAAACACCATATATTTT.

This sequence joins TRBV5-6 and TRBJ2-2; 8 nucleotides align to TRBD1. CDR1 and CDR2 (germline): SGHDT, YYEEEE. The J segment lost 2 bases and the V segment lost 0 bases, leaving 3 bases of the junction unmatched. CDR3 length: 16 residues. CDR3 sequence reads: CASSLDGQGNTGELFF. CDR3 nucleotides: TGTGCCAGCAGCTTGGATGGACAGGGAAACACCGGGGAGCTGTTTTTT.

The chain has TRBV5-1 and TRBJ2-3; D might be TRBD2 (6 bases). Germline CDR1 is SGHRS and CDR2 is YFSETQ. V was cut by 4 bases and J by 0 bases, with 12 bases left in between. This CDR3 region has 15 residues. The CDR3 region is CASSSTSPSTDTQYF. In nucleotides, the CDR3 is TGCGCCAGCAGCAGTACTAGCCCAAGCACAGATACGCAGTATTTT.

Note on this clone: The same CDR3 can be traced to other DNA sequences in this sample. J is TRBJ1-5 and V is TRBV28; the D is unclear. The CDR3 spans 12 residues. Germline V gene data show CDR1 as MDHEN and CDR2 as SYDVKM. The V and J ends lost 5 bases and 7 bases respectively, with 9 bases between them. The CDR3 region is CASSTQGQPQHF. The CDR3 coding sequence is TGTGCCAGCAGTACACAAGGGCAGCCCCAGCATTTT. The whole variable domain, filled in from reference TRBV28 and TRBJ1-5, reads DVKVTQSSRYLVKRTGEKVFLECVQDMDHENMFWYRQDPGLGLRLIYFSYDVKMKEKGDIPEGYSVSREKKERFSLILESASTNQTSMYLCASSTQGQPQHFGDGTRLSIL.

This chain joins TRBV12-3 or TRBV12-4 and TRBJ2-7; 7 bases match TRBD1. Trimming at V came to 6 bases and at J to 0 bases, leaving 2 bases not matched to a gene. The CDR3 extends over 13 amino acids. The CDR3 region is CASRTGTSYEQYF. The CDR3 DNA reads TGTGCCAGCAGGACAGGGACCTCCTACGAGCAGTACTTC.

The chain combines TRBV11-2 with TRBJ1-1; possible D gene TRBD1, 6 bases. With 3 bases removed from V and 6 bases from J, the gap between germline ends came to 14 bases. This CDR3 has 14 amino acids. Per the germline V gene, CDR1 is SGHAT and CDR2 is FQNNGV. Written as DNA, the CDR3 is TGTGCCAGCAGCTTCGGAGACAGGTTCGCTGAAGCTTTCTTT. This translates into CASSFGDRFAEAFF.

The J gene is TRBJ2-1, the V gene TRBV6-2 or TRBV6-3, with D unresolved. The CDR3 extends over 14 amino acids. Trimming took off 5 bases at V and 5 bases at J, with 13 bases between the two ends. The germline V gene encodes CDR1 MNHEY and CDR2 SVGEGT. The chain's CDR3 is CASSPFTGNNEQFF. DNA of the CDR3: TGTGCCAGCAGTCCGTTTACGGGTAACAATGAGCAGTTCTTC.

The CDR3 nucleotides read TGTGCCAGCAGTTTAGCAGGGTCTGAAAAACTGTTTTTT. Translating it yields CASSLAGSEKLFF. The chain employs TRBV12-3 or TRBV12-4 and TRBJ1-4; D is undetermined. V was trimmed by 0 bases and J by 7 bases, leaving 6 bases between them. This CDR3 region has 13 residues.

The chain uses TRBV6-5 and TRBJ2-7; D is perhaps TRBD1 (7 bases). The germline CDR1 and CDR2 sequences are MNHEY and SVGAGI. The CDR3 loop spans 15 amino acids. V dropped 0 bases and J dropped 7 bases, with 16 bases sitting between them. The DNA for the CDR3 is TGTGCCAGCAGTTACTCACATCGACAGGGAGGTGAGCAGTACTTC. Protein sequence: CASSYSHRQGGEQYF.

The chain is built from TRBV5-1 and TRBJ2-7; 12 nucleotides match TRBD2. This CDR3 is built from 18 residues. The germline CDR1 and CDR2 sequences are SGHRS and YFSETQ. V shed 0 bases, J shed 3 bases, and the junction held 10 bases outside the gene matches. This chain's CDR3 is CASSLARTSGIGGYEQYF. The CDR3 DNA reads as TGCGCCAGCAGCTTGGCCCGGACTAGCGGGATTGGGGGCTACGAGCAGTACTTC.

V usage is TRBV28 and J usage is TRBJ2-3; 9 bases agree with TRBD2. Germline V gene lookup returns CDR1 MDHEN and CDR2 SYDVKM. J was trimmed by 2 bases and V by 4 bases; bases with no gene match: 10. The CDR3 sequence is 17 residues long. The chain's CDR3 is CASSSLGSGGLTDTQYF. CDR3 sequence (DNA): TGTGCCAGCAGTTCCCTGGGTAGCGGGGGTCTCACAGATACGCAGTATTTT.